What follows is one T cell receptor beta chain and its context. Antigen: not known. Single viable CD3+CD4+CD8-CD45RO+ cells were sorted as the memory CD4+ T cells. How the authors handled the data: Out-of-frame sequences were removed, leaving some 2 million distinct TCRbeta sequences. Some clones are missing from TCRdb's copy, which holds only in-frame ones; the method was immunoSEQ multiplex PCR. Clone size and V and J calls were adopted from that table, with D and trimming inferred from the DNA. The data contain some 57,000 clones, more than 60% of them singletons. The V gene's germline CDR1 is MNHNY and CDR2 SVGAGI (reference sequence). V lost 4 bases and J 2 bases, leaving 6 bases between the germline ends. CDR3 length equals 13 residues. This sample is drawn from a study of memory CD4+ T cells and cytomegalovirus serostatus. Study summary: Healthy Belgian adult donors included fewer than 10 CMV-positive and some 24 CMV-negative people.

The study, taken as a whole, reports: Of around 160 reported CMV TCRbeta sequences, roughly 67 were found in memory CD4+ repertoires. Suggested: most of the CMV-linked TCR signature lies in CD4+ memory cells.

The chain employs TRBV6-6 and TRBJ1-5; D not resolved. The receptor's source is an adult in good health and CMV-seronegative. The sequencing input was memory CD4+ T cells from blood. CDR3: CASSSGGNQPQHF. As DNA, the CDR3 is TGTGCCAGCAGTTCAGGTGGCAATCAGCCCCAGCATTTT.